This T cell receptor (beta chain) stems from a study of cytomegalovirus exposure and HLA in healthy donors. Profiling relied on immunoSEQ multiplex PCR, and the TCRdb table lists in-frame clones only, not all of them. The table lists over 120,000 clones, about 94% of them singletons. CDR3 length: 16 residues. Germline V gene data show CDR1 as MGHRA and CDR2 as YSYEKL. V lost 0 bases and J lost 11, with 22 bases in between. This sequence originates from a man between 18 and 35 years old in good health and CMV-seropositive. The sample taken for sequencing was PBMCs. The chain couples TRBV4-1 to TRBJ1-1; D gene uncertain. CDR3 sequence (DNA): TGCGCCAGCAGCCAAGAGCCTAAGGCCCGATGGGCATGGGCTTTCTTT. Amino acid sequence: CASSQEPKARWAWAFF.